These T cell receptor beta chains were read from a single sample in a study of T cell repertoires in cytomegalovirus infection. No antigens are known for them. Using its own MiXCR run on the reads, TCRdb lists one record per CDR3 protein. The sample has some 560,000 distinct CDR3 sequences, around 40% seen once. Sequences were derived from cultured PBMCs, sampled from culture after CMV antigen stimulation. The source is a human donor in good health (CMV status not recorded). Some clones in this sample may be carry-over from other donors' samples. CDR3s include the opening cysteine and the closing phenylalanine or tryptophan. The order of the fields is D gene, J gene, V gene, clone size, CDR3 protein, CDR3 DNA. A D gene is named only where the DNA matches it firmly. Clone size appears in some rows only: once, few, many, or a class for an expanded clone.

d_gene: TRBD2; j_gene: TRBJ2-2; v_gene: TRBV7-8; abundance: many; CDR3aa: CASSFRFLAGVGGELFF; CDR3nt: TGTGCCAGCAGCTTCCGATTTCTAGCGGGAGTCGGCGGGGAGCTGTTTTTT
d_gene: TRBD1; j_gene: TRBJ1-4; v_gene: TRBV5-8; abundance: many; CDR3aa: CASSFRDRVKKLFF; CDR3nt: TGTGCCAGCAGCTTCCGGGACAGGGTAAAAAAACTGTTTTTT
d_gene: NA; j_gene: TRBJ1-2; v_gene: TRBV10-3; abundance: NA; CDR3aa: CAISEPDSFYGYTF; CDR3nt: TGTGCCATCAGTGAGCCGGACAGTTTCTATGGCTACACCTTC
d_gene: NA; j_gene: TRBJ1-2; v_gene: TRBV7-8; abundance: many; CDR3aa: CASSPGGGGYTF; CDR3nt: TGTGCCAGCAGCCCAGGAGGAGGTGGCTACACCTTC
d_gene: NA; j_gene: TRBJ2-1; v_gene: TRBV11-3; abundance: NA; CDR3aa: CASSLLSSSYNEQFF; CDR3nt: TGTGCCAGCAGCTTACTCAGTAGCTCCTACAATGAGCAGTTCTTC
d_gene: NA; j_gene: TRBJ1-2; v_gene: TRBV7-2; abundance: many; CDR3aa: CASSFTGGTGAYGYTF; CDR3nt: TGTGCCAGCAGCTTCACAGGCGGAACTGGGGCATATGGCTACACCTTC
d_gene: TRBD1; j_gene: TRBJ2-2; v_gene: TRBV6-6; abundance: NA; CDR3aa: CASGQGANTGELFF; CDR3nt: TGTGCCAGCGGGCAGGGGGCTAACACCGGGGAGCTGTTTTTT
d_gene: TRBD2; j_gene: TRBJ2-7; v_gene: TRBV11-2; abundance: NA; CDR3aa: CASSLALGTSLHEQYF; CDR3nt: TGTGCCAGCAGCTTAGCACTCGGGACTAGCCTACACGAGCAGTACTTC
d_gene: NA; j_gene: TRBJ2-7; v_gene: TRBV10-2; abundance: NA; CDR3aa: CASGPGVREQYF; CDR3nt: TGCGCCAGCGGCCCTGGGGTTCGCGAGCAGTACTTC
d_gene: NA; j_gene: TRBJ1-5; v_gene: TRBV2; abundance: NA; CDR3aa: CASSEDSRTNQPQHF; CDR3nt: TGTGCCAGCAGTGAGGACAGCCGCACCAATCAGCCCCAGCATTTT
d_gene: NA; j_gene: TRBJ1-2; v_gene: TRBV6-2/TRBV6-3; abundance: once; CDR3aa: CASRITGRGDGYTF; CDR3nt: TGTGCCAGCAGAATAACAGGGCGCGGCGATGGCTACACCTTC
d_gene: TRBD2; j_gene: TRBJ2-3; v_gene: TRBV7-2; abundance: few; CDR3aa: CASSSVPLAGGLWDTQYF; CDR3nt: TGTGCCAGCAGCTCCGTTCCCTTAGCGGGAGGCCTCTGGGATACGCAGTATTTT
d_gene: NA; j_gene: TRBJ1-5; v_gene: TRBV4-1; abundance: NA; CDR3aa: CASSHAPGGNQPQHF; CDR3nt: TGCGCCAGCAGCCATGCCCCGGGGGGCAATCAGCCCCAGCATTTT
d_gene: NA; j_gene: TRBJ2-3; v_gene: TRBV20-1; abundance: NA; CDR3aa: CSARPPWGWTDTQYF; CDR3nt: TGCAGTGCTAGACCCCCCTGGGGGTGGACAGATACGCAGTATTTT
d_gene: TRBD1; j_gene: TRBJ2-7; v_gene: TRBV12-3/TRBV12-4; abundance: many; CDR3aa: CASSSGTGWYEQYF; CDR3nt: TGTGCCAGCAGCTCCGGGACAGGGTGGTACGAGCAGTACTTC
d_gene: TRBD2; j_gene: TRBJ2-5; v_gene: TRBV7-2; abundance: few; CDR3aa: CASSSIAGTRSPFF; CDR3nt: TGTGCCAGCAGCTCCATAGCGGGGACCAGGTCCCCGTTCTTC
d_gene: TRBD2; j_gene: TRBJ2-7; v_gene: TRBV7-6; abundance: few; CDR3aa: CASSLRASGGRATYEQYF; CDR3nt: TGTGCCAGCAGCTTACGAGCTAGCGGGGGGAGGGCTACCTACGAGCAGTACTTC
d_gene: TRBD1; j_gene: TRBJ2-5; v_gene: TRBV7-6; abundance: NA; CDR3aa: CASSARQDRAHETQYF; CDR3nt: TGTGCCAGCAGCGCAAGGCAGGACAGGGCACATGAGACCCAGTACTTC
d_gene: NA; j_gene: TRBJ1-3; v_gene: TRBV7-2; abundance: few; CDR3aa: CASSLTEFGNTIYF; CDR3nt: TGTGCCAGCAGCTTAACGGAATTCGGAAACACCATATATTTT
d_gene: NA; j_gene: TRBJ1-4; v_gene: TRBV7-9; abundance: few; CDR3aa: CASSYPVSTNEKLFF; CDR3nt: TGTGCCAGCAGTTACCCAGTTTCAACTAATGAAAAACTGTTTTTT
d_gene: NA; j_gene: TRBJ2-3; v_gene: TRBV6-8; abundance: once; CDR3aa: CASSYSGGVTQYF; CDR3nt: TGTGCCAGCAGTTACAGCGGCGGGGTTACGCAGTATTTT
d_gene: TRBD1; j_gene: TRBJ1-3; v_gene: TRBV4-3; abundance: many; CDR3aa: CASSPGTGLFGNTIYF; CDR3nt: TGCGCCAGCAGCCCCGGGACAGGGCTTTTCGGAAACACCATATATTTT
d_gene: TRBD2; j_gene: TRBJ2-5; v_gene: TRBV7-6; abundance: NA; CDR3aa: CASGEAGGPIPETQYF; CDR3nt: TGTGCCAGCGGGGAAGCGGGAGGGCCCATTCCAGAGACCCAGTACTTC
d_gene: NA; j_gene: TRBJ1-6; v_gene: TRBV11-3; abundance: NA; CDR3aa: CASSSNSGYNSPLHF; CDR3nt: TGTGCCAGCAGCTCCAATTCGGGTTATAATTCACCCCTCCACTTT
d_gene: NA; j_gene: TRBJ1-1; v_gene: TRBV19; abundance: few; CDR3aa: CASTVRNGAFF; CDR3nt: TGTGCCAGTACCGTGAGAAACGGAGCTTTCTTT
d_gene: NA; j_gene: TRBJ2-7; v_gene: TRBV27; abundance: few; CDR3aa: CASSLRLAYEQYF; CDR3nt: TGTGCCAGCAGTTTACGGCTAGCCTACGAGCAGTACTTC
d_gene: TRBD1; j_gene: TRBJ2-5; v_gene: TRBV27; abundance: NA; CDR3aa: CASSSLGQAQETQYF; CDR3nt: TGTGCCAGCAGTTCGCTAGGACAGGCTCAAGAGACCCAGTACTTC
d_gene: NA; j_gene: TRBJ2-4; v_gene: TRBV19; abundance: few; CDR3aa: CASNDLGLAKNIQYF; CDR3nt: TGTGCCAGTAATGATCTGGGGTTAGCCAAAAACATTCAGTACTTC
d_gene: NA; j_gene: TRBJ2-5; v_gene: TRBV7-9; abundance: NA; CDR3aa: CASSLWNQETQYF; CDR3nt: TGTGCCAGCAGCTTGTGGAACCAAGAGACCCAGTACTTC
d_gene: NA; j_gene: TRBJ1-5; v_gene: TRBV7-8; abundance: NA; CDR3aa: CASSPLSRASNQPQHF; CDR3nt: TGTGCCAGCAGCCCTCTGAGCAGGGCCAGCAATCAGCCCCAGCATTTT
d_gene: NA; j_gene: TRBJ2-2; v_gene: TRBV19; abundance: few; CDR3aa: CASTGESGELFF; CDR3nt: TGTGCCAGTACTGGCGAGTCCGGGGAGCTGTTTTTT
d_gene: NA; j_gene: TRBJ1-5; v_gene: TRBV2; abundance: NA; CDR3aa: CASSEGEGNQPQHF; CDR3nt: TGTGCCAGCAGTGAGGGGGAGGGCAATCAGCCCCAGCATTTT
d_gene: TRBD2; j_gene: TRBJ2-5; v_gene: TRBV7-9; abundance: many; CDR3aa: CASSSSGSSGRETQYF; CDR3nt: TGTGCCAGCAGCTCATCTGGTTCTAGCGGGAGGGAGACCCAGTACTTC
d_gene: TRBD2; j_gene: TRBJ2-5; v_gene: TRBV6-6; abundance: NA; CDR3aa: CASTLEVAGGVETQYF; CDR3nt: TGTGCCAGCACCCTTGAGGTAGCGGGAGGGGTTGAGACCCAGTACTTC
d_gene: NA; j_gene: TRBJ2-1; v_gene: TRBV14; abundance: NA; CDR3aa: CASSQVSADNEQFF; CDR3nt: TGTGCCAGCAGCCAAGTTAGTGCCGACAATGAGCAGTTCTTC
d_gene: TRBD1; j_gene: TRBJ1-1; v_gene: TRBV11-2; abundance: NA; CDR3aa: CASSLAGQGWMRTEAFF; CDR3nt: TGTGCCAGCAGCTTGGCGGGACAGGGTTGGATGAGGACTGAAGCTTTCTTT
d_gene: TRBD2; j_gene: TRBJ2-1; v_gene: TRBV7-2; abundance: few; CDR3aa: CASSRSSGNEQFF; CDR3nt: TGTGCCAGCAGCCGATCTAGCGGCAATGAGCAGTTCTTC
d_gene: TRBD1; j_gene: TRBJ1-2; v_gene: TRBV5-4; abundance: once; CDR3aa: CASRSGTALNGVYGYTF; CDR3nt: TGTGCCAGCAGGTCCGGGACAGCCCTGAACGGGGTCTATGGCTACACCTTC
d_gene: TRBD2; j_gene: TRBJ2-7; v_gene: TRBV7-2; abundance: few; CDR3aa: CASSLEGLARSYEQYF; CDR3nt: TGTGCCAGCAGCTTAGAGGGACTAGCAAGGTCCTACGAGCAGTACTTC
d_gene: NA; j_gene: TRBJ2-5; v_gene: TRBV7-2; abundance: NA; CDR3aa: CASSFYRGLGETQYF; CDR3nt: TGTGCCAGCAGCTTCTATCGGGGCCTTGGAGAGACCCAGTACTTC
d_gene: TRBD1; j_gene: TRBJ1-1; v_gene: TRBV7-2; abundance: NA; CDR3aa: CASSYRGHNTEAFF; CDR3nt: TGTGCCAGCAGCTACAGGGGGCATAACACTGAAGCTTTCTTT
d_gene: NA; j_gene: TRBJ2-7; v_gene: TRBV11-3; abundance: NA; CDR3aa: CASSLDYRYEQYF; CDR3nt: TGTGCCAGCAGCTTAGATTACCGTTACGAGCAGTACTTC
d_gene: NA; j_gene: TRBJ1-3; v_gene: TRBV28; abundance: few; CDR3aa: CASSLPGTGGNTIYF; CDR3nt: TGTGCCAGCAGTTTACCAGGAACAGGGGGAAACACCATATATTTT
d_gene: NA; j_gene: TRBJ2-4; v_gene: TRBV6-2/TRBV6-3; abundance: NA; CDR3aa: CASSYTLEAPGAKNIQYF; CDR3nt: TGTGCCAGCAGTTACACCCTAGAGGCGCCGGGAGCCAAAAACATTCAGTACTTC
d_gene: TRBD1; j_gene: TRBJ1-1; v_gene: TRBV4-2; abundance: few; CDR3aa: CASSPFTGGNTEAFF; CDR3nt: TGTGCCAGCAGCCCCTTTACAGGGGGGAACACTGAAGCTTTCTTT
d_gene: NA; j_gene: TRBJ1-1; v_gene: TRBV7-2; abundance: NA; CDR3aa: CASSDGPNTEAFF; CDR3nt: TGTGCCAGCAGCGACGGTCCGAACACTGAAGCTTTCTTT
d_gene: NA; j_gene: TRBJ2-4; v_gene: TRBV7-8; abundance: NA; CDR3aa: CASSLGAGGNIQYF; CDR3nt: TGTGCCAGCAGCTTAGGGGCAGGGGGGAACATTCAGTACTTC
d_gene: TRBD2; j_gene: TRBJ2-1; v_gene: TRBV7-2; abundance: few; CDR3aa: CASSLELAGSYEQFF; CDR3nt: TGTGCCAGCAGCTTAGAGCTAGCGGGTTCGTATGAGCAGTTCTTC
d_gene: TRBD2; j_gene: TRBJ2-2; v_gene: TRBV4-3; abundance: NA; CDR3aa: CASSQDSAGGVGELFF; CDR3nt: TGCGCCAGCAGCCAAGATTCAGCGGGAGGGGTCGGGGAGCTGTTTTTT
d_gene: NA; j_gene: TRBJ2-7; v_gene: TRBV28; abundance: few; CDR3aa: CASTEPRGIGEQYF; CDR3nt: TGTGCCAGCACAGAACCCAGGGGCATTGGCGAGCAGTACTTC
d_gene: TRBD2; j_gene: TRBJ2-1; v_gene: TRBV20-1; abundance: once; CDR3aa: CSARDPTSAYNEQFF; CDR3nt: TGCAGTGCTAGAGATCCGACTAGCGCCTACAATGAGCAGTTCTTC